A selection of T cell receptor beta chains follows, all from one sample in a study of vaccination effects on CD4 cells after COVID-19. The repertoire was sequenced with immunoSEQ multiplex PCR; TCRdb's copy has only in-frame clones and lacks some. Among around 44,000 clones listed, over 60% were seen once. No antigen has been assigned to these receptors. The sequencing here drew on CD4+ T cells from PBMCs cultured without peptide, taken after COVID-19 vaccination. These receptors all stem from a human donor who had a prior SARS-CoV-2 infection. Both conserved end residues are part of each CDR3. D genes are given only for firm matches. Some rows mark clone size as missing; the rest say once, few, many or name a class of expanded clone.

clone size: NA; V gene: TRBV2; D gene: NA; J gene: TRBJ1-4; CDR3 length: 13; CDR3 DNA: TGTGCCAGCAGTGAGCATGGGTCCGGAAAACTGTTTTTT; CDR3 protein: CASSEHGSGKLFF
clone size: NA; V gene: TRBV4-2; D gene: NA; J gene: TRBJ1-6; CDR3 length: 16; CDR3 DNA: TGTGCCAGCAGCCAAGATTGGGGCGCGGATAATTCACCCCTCCACTTT; CDR3 protein: CASSQDWGADNSPLHF
clone size: NA; V gene: TRBV3-1/TRBV3-2; D gene: NA; J gene: TRBJ1-2; CDR3 length: 13; CDR3 DNA: TGTGCCAGCAGAACCACGGGGGCGCAAGGCTACACCTTC; CDR3 protein: CASRTTGAQGYTF
clone size: NA; V gene: TRBV18; D gene: NA; J gene: TRBJ2-7; CDR3 length: 18; CDR3 DNA: TGTGCCAGCTCACAAAGGGAGGCCGTAAGGGGTTTCTCCTACGAGCAGTACTTC; CDR3 protein: CASSQREAVRGFSYEQYF
clone size: once; V gene: TRBV20-1; D gene: TRBD2; J gene: TRBJ2-3; CDR3 length: 16; CDR3 DNA: TGCAGTGCTAGTGGCGGGAGGGCAGGCAGCACAGATACGCAGTATTTT; CDR3 protein: CSASGGRAGSTDTQYF
clone size: NA; V gene: TRBV20-1; D gene: NA; J gene: TRBJ1-3; CDR3 length: 16; CDR3 DNA: TGCAGTGCTAGTCATTCAGCCTCGAGCTCTGGAAACACCATATATTTT; CDR3 protein: CSASHSASSSGNTIYF
clone size: NA; V gene: TRBV19; D gene: NA; J gene: TRBJ2-5; CDR3 length: 13; CDR3 DNA: TGTGCCAGTAGTCCAGACACCGAAGAGACCCAGTACTTC; CDR3 protein: CASSPDTEETQYF
clone size: few; V gene: TRBV5-1; D gene: TRBD1; J gene: TRBJ1-6; CDR3 length: 18; CDR3 DNA: TGCGCCAGCAGCCGCGGGACAGGGGGATCGAATAACAATTCACCCCTCCACTTT; CDR3 protein: CASSRGTGGSNNNSPLHF
clone size: NA; V gene: TRBV7-6; D gene: NA; J gene: TRBJ2-5; CDR3 length: 18; CDR3 DNA: TGTGCCAGCAGCTTAAACCCATTGGGCTCTATCCCCCAAGAGACCCAGTACTTC; CDR3 protein: CASSLNPLGSIPQETQYF
clone size: NA; V gene: TRBV19; D gene: NA; J gene: TRBJ1-1; CDR3 length: 14; CDR3 DNA: TGTGCCAGTAGTGGGACGGCCCAGAACACTGAAGCTTTCTTT; CDR3 protein: CASSGTAQNTEAFF
clone size: NA; V gene: TRBV5-6; D gene: TRBD2; J gene: TRBJ2-7; CDR3 length: 17; CDR3 DNA: TGTGCCAGCAGCTTGGCGTTCCCTGTGCGGGGGGGCGGCGAGCAGTACTTC; CDR3 protein: CASSLAFPVRGGGEQYF
clone size: NA; V gene: TRBV27; D gene: TRBD1; J gene: TRBJ2-7; CDR3 length: 15; CDR3 DNA: TGTGCCAGCAGTATCACGACAGGGTTTATCTACGAGCAGTACTTC; CDR3 protein: CASSITTGFIYEQYF
clone size: NA; V gene: TRBV18; D gene: TRBD1; J gene: TRBJ2-6; CDR3 length: 16; CDR3 DNA: TGTGCCAGCTCACCGACAGGGGTGACGGGGGCCAACGTCCTGACTTTC; CDR3 protein: CASSPTGVTGANVLTF
clone size: NA; V gene: TRBV6-5; D gene: TRBD1; J gene: TRBJ1-6; CDR3 length: 13; CDR3 DNA: TGTGCCAGCTGCCTGACAGGGACGTCACCCCTCCACTTT; CDR3 protein: CASCLTGTSPLHF
clone size: few; V gene: TRBV7-2; D gene: NA; J gene: TRBJ2-7; CDR3 length: 14; CDR3 DNA: TGTGCCAGCAGTCCCGACCTAAATGTTCTCGAGCAGTACTTC; CDR3 protein: CASSPDLNVLEQYF
clone size: NA; V gene: TRBV12-5; D gene: NA; J gene: TRBJ2-3; CDR3 length: 19; CDR3 DNA: TGTGCTAGTGGTTTGGTAGGTCTGGGGAGACCCTTTGGCACAGATACGCAGTATTTT; CDR3 protein: CASGLVGLGRPFGTDTQYF
clone size: NA; V gene: TRBV19; D gene: TRBD1; J gene: TRBJ2-3; CDR3 length: 13; CDR3 DNA: TGTGCCAGTAGGGACAGGGCAGCAGATACGCAGTATTTT; CDR3 protein: CASRDRAADTQYF